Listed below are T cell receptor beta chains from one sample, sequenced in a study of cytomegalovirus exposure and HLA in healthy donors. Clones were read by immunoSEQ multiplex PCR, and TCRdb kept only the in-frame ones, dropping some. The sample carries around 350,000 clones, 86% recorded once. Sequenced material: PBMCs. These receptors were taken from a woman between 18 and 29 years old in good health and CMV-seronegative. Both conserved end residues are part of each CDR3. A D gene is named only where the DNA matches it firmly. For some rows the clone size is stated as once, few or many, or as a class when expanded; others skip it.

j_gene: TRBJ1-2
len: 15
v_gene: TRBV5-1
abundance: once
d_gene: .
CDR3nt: TGCGCCAGCAGAGGTTTTGGAGCGCTTAACTATGGCTACACCTTC
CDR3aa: CASRGFGALNYGYTF

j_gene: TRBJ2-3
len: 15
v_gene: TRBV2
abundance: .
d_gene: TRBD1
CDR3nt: TGTGCCAGCAGTGTCGAGACAGGGACCACAGATACGCAGTATTTT
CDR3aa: CASSVETGTTDTQYF

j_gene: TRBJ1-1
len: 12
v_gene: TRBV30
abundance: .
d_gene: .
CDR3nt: TGTGCCTGGAGTGCGGGCGGGACTGAAGCTTTCTTT
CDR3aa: CAWSAGGTEAFF

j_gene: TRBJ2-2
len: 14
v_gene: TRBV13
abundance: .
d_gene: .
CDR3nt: TGTGCCAGCAGCTTAGGCCGGAGAGGCGGGGAGCTGTTTTTT
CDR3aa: CASSLGRRGGELFF

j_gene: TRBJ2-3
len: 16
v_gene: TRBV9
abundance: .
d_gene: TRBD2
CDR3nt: TGTGCCAGCAGCGTAGGTACTAGCGGGAGCACAGATACGCAGTATTTT
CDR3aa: CASSVGTSGSTDTQYF

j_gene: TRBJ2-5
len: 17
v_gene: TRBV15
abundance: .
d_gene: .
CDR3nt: TGTGCCACCAGCAGAGTTCCCCTCTTGGCGGAGCAAGAGACCCAGTACTTC
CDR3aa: CATSRVPLLAEQETQYF

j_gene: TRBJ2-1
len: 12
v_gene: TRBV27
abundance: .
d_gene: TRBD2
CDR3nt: TGTGCCAGCAGACCAGTAGCGGGGCTGCAGTTCTTC
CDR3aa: CASRPVAGLQFF

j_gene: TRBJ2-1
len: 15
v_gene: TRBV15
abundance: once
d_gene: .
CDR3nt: TGTGCCACCAGCGGACATCAGCGCCCCTACAATGAGCAGTTCTTC
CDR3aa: CATSGHQRPYNEQFF

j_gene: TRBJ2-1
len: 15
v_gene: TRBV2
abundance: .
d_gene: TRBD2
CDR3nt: TGTGCCAGCAGTTCAACGGGACTAGATTCCAATGAGCAGTTCTTC
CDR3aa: CASSSTGLDSNEQFF

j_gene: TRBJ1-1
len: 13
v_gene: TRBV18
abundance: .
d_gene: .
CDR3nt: TGTGCCAGCAGACCGGGTACGAGCACTGAAGCTTTCTTT
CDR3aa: CASRPGTSTEAFF

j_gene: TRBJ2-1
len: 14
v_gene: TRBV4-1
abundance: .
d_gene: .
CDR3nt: TGCGCCAGCAGCCAAGACCCGGGGAACAATGAGCAGTTCTTC
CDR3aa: CASSQDPGNNEQFF

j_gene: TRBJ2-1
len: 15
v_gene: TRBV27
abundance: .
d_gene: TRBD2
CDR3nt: TGTGCCAGCAGTTTCTCTAGCGGGGTTTACAATGAGCAGTTCTTC
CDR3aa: CASSFSSGVYNEQFF

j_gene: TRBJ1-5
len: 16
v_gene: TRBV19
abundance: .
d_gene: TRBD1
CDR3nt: TGTGCCAGTAGTATAGGACAGGGGGACCCCCTTCAGCCCCAGCATTTT
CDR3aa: CASSIGQGDPLQPQHF

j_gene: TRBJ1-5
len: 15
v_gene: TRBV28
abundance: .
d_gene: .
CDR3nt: TGTGCCAGCAGCAGTACAGGGAGGGGAAATCAGCCCCAGCATTTT
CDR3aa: CASSSTGRGNQPQHF

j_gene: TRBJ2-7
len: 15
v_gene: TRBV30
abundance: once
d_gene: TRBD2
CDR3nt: TGTGTTCTTCGTCTGTGGCGGGGGGCTTACTACGAGCAGTACTTC
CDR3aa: CVLRLWRGAYYEQYF

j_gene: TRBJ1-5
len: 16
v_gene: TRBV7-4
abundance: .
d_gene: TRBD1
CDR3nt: TGTGCCAGCAGCCCGCCCCAGGGACAGGCCAATCAGCCCCAGCATTTT
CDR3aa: CASSPPQGQANQPQHF

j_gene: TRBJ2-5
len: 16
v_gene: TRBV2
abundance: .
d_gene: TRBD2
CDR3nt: TGTGCCAGCAGTTTAACCACCGGGACTAGCAGGAAGACCCAGTACTTC
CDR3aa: CASSLTTGTSRKTQYF

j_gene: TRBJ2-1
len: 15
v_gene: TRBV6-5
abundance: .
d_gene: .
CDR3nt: TGTGCCAGCAGTTACTCTGCGGGATTATACAATGAGCAGTTCTTC
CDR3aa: CASSYSAGLYNEQFF

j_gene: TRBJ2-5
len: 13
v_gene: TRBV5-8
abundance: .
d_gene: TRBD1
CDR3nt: TGTGCCAGCAGCACAGGGGACCAAGAGACCCAGTACTTC
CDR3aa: CASSTGDQETQYF

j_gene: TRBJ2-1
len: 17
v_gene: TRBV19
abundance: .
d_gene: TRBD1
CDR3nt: TGTGCCAGTAGTATAGGGGCCCACAGGGGTGGTTACAATGAGCAGTTCTTC
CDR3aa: CASSIGAHRGGYNEQFF

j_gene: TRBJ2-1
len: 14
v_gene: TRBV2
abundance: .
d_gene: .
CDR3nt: TGTGCCAGCAGTGAAGTAGGCGGCTACAATGAGCAGTTCTTC
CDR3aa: CASSEVGGYNEQFF

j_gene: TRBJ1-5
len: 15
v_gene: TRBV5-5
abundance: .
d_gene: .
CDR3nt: TGTGCCAGCAGCTTGTACCCGACAGAATATCAGCCCCAGCATTTT
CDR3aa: CASSLYPTEYQPQHF

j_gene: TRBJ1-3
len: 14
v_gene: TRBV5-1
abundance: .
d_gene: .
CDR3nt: TGCGCCAGTCAAACAGGGCCCTCTGGAAACACCATATATTTT
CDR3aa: CASQTGPSGNTIYF

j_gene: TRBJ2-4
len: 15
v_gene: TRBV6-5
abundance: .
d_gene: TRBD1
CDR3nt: TGTGCCAGCACGGAGACAGGGCTAGCCAAAAACATTCAGTACTTC
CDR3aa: CASTETGLAKNIQYF

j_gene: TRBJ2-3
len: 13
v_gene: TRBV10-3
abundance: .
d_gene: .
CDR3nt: TGTGCCATCCCTGGGCGAGACACAGATACGCAGTATTTT
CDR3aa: CAIPGRDTDTQYF

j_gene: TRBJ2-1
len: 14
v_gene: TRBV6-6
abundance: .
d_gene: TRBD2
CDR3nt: TGTGCCAGCAGCTTGGGACTAGCGGGGGGATTGGAGTTCTTC
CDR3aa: CASSLGLAGGLEFF

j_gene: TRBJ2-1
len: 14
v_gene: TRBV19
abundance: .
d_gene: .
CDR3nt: TGTGCCAGTAGTAGGACTAGCAGGGGGGATGAGCAGTTCTTC
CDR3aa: CASSRTSRGDEQFF

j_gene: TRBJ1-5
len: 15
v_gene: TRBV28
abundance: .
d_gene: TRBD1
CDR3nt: TGTGCCAGTGGGACAGCGCGTATTAGCAATCAGCCCCAGCATTTT
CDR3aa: CASGTARISNQPQHF

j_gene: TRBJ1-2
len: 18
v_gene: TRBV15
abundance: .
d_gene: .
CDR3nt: TGTGCCACCAGCAGAGTAGGACAGCGACGATATATGTGGGGGGGCTACACCTTC
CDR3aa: CATSRVGQRRYMWGGYTF

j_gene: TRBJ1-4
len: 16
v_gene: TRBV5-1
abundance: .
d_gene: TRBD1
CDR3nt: TGCGCCAGCAGCCCACAGGGGGGCACTTCTAATGAAAAACTGTTTTTT
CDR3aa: CASSPQGGTSNEKLFF

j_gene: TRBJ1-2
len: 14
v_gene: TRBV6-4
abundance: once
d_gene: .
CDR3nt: TGTGCCAGCAGCCGGGACACGGCGGTCGATGGCTACACCTTC
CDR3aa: CASSRDTAVDGYTF

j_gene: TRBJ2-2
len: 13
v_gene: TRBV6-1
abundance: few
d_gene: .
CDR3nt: TGTGCCACCCAGGGCCGTGGCGCCGGGGAGCTGTTTTTT
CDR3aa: CATQGRGAGELFF

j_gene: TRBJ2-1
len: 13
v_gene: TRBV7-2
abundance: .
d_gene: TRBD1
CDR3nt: TGTGCCAGCAGCCCTACAGGGGACCATGAGCAGTTCTTC
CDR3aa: CASSPTGDHEQFF

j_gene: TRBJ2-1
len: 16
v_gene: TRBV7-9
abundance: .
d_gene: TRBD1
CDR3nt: TGTGCCAGCAGCTTCTTCCCGGGACAGGGGGCCGATGAGCAGTTCTTC
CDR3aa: CASSFFPGQGADEQFF

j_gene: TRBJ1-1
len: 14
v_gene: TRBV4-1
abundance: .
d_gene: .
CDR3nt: TGCGCCAGCAGCCCCCGAGGCAGATGGACTGAAGCTTTCTTT
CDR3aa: CASSPRGRWTEAFF

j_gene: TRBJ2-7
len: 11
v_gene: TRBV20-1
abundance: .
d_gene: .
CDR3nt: TGCAGTTCAGGTGCGGGCTACGAGCAGTACTTC
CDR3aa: CSSGAGYEQYF

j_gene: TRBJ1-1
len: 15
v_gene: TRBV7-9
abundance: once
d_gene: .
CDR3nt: TGTGCCAGCAGCTTAGGTGGGGGCGGCGGCACTGAAGCTTTCTTT
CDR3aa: CASSLGGGGGTEAFF

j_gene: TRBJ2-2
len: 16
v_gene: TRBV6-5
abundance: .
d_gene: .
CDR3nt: TGTGCCAGCAGTTACTCGAGGGGGACAAGTACCGGGGAGCTGTTTTTT
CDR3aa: CASSYSRGTSTGELFF

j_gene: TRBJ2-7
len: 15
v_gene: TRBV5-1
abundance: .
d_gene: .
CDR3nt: TGCGCCAGCAGCTCCACCGGGACGGGAGCCTACGAGCAGTACTTC
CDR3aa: CASSSTGTGAYEQYF

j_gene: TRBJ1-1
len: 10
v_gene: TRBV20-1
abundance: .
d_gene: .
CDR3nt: TGCAGTGCTCGGACAACTGAAGCTTTCTTT
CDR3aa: CSARTTEAFF

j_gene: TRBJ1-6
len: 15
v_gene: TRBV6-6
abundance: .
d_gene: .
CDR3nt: TGTGCCAGCAGTTTCCGAGAAGGGCGGGATTCACCCCTCCACTTT
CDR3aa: CASSFREGRDSPLHF

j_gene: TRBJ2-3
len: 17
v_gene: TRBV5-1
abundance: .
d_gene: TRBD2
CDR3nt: TGCGCCAGCAGCTTGGGGACTAGCGGGGGTCCCACAGATACGCAGTATTTT
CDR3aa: CASSLGTSGGPTDTQYF

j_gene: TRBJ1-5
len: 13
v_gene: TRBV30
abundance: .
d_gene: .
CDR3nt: TGTGCCTGGAGTGTTAGTAGCAATCAGCCCCAGCATTTT
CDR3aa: CAWSVSSNQPQHF

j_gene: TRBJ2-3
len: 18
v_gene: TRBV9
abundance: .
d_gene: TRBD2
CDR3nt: TGTGCCAGCAGCCCCCACCGGATGGCTAGCGGGAGATCAGATACGCAGTATTTT
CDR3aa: CASSPHRMASGRSDTQYF

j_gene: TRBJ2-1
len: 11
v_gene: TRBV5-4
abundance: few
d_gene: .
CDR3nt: TGTGCCAGCAGCTTTAACAATGAGCAGTTCTTC
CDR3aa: CASSFNNEQFF

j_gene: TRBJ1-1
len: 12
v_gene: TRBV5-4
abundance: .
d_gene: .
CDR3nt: TGTGCCAGCAGAAGCGGAAACACTGAAGCTTTCTTT
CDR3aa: CASRSGNTEAFF

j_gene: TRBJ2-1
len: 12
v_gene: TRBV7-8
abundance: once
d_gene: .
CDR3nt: TGTGCCAGCAGCTCCGACCTCGGGGAGCAGTTCTTC
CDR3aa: CASSSDLGEQFF

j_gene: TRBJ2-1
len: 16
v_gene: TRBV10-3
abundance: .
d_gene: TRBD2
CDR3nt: TGTGCCATCAGTGATACTAGCGCGAGCTCCTACAATGAGCAGTTCTTC
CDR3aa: CAISDTSASSYNEQFF

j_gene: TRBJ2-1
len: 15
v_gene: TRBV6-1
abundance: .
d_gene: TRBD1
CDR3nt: TGTGCCAGCAGTGAAGCACGGACAGGGGTCAATGAGCAGTTCTTC
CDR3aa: CASSEARTGVNEQFF